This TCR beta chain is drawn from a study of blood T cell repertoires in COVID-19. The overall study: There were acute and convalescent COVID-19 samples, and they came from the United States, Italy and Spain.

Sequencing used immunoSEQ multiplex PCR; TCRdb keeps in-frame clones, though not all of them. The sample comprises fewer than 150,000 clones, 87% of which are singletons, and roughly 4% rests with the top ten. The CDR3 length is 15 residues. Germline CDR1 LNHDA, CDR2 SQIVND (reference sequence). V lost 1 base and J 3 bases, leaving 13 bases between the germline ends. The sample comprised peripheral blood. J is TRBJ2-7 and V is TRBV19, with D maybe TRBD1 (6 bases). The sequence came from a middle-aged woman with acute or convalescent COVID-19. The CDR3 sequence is CASSIARTAIYEQYF. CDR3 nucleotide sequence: TGTGCCAGTAGTATAGCTCGGACAGCCATCTACGAGCAGTACTTC.